The 4 T cell receptor beta chains listed next were all sequenced from one sample in a study of blood T cell repertoires in COVID-19. This table comes from immunoSEQ multiplex PCR, and its TCRdb copy is limited to in-frame clones, with some not included. The sample records about 70,000 clones, 86% being singletons. Source material: peripheral blood. Every receptor here comes from a human donor in a cohort sampled during active COVID-19.

V usage is TRBV28 and J usage is TRBJ1-5, with 8 bases lining up with TRBD1. V was clipped by 4 bases and J by 3 bases; unmatched bases: 5. Germline-derived CDR1 and CDR2 are MDHEN and SYDVKM. The CDR3 runs to 15 residues. CDR3 DNA: TGTGCCAGCAGTTCTCGACAGGGGAACAATCAGCCCCAGCATTTT. This codes for CASSSRQGNNQPQHF.

This chain joins TRBV2 and TRBJ2-2; 7 bases fit TRBD1. CDR1 and CDR2 from the germline V gene are SNHLY and FYNNEI. The CDR3 has 16 residues. V was clipped by 7 bases and J by 4 bases; unmatched bases: 12. The CDR3 sequence is CASTPRGGESTGELFF. The CDR3 DNA follows: TGTGCCAGCACCCCCCGAGGGGGCGAGAGCACCGGGGAGCTGTTTTTT.

The J gene is TRBJ1-2, the V gene TRBV4-3; 8 bases agree with TRBD1. The length of the CDR3 is 18 residues. Losses at the gene ends were 0 bases for V and 4 bases for J; bases not matched to a gene: 13. The V gene's germline CDR1 is LGHNA and CDR2 YSLEER. In DNA, the CDR3 is TGCGCCAGCAGCCAAGAACGCGGACAGGGCGGGAGGGGCTATGGCTACACCTTC. Translating gives CASSQERGQGGRGYGYTF.

This clone occurred once. The rearrangement links TRBV12-3 or TRBV12-4 to TRBJ1-2; the D gene is possibly TRBD1 (6 bases). Trimming took off 5 bases at V and 7 bases at J, with 14 bases between the two ends. The CDR3 is made up of 13 amino acids. CDR3 amino acids: CASSATGRVGYTF. CDR3 nucleotides: TGTGCCAGCAGTGCTACAGGGCGCGTTGGCTACACCTTC.